Below, 5 T cell receptor beta chains from the same sample are listed, as sequenced in a study of T cells after posttransplantation cyclophosphamide. Cyclophosphamide on days +3 and +4 followed busulfan-fludarabine conditioning and a marrow graft. Measured with immunoSEQ multiplex PCR; TCRdb has only the in-frame clones, and not every one. Of about 7,800 clones detected, 85% to 90% appear once; the ten largest clones hold roughly 1.1%. The sequenced sample was CD4+ T cells sorted from blood, obtained around 1,500 days after allogeneic stem cell transplant with posttransplant cyclophosphamide. The receptor source for this set is a female patient aged 50-59 years who received an allogeneic stem cell transplant from a related donor, was CMV-positive, and had no GVHD. The graft donor may account for some of the T cells.

This clone was counted a single time. This chain uses TRBV7-9 with TRBJ1-1; the D gene is possibly TRBD1 (5 bases). The V end lost 3 bases, the J end lost 3 bases, and 14 bases lay between the germline ends. This CDR3 spans 15 amino acids. Germline-derived CDR1 and CDR2 are SEHNR and FQNEAQ (reference sequence). Here the CDR3 DNA reads TGTGCCAGCAGCTTCCGAGGAGGGGCCCACACTGAAGCTTTCTTT. Translation: CASSFRGGAHTEAFF.

V usage is TRBV18 and J usage is TRBJ1-1; D might be TRBD1 (6 bases). Germline V CDR1 and CDR2: KGHSH, LQKENI. This CDR3 region has 15 residues. Trimming pared 3 bases from V and 4 bases from J, leaving 15 bases between. CDR3 nucleotides: TGTGCCAGCTCACCGAGGACAGCTGGCGGCACTGAAGCTTTCTTT. Amino acids: CASSPRTAGGTEAFF. Using reference TRBV18 and TRBJ1-1 for the parts outside the CDR3, the full variable domain is NAGVMQNPRHLVRRRGQEARLRCSPMKGHSHVYWYRQLPEEGLKFMVYLQKENIIDESGMPKERFSAEFPKEGPSILRIQQVVRGDSAAYFCASSPRTAGGTEAFFGQGTRLTVV.

The chain has TRBV6-5 and TRBJ2-5; 8 nucleotides agree with TRBD1. From germline, CDR1 is MNHEY and CDR2 SVGAGI. Unmatched junction bases numbered 11, after V lost 6 bases and J lost 5 bases. This CDR3 region has 15 residues. The DNA for the CDR3 is TGTGCCAGCAGGCCTTGGGACAGGCCGGGGGAGACCCAGTACTTC. Amino acids: CASRPWDRPGETQYF.

This clone was seen just once. J is TRBJ2-3 and V is TRBV6-5; D unclear. V was cut by 10 bases and J by 3 bases, with 17 bases left in between. This CDR3 region has 14 residues. The germline gives CDR1 MNHEY, CDR2 SVGAGI. DNA for the CDR3: TGTGCCAACCCCAGGCTTAGGTGGACAGATACGCAGTATTTT. Protein product: CANPRLRWTDTQYF.

The chain joins TRBV5-4 to TRBJ2-1; 10 bases agree with TRBD1. In germline, CDR1 is SGHNT, CDR2 YYREEE (reference sequence). CDR3 length equals 16 residues. V shed 4 bases, J shed 5 bases, and the junction held 9 bases outside the gene matches. CDR3 nucleotides: TGTGCCAGCAGCGGGCCTCCGGGACAGGGGCACAATGAGCAGTTCTTC. It specifies CASSGPPGQGHNEQFF.